This T cell receptor (beta chain) was sequenced during a study of blood T cell repertoires in COVID-19. Overall study context: Sites across the United States, Italy and Spain contributed samples from acute and convalescent COVID-19.

Sequencing used immunoSEQ multiplex PCR; TCRdb keeps in-frame clones, though not all of them. The repertoire holds about 340,000 clones, with around 88% as singletons. The sample was peripheral blood. This receptor was taken from a man aged 25-45 years with active or convalescent COVID-19.

CDR3 protein: CASSEVGGLADYYNEQFF. The CDR3 region has the DNA TGTGCCAGCAGTGAAGTAGGTGGACTAGCGGATTACTACAATGAGCAGTTCTTC. The rearrangement joins TRBV2 to TRBJ2-1; TRBD2 matches 10 bases. Germline V gene sequence: CDR1 SNHLY, CDR2 FYNNEI. V trimming: 1 base; J trimming: 3 bases; junction bases outside the gene matches: 9. This CDR3 has 18 residues.